Listed below are T cell receptor beta chains from one sample, sequenced in a study of Graves' ophthalmopathy and Graves' hyperthyroidism. TCRdb processed the multiplex PCR reads anew with MiXCR; each CDR3 protein has one entry. The repertoire holds about 480,000 distinct CDR3 sequences, with 13% to 15% as singletons. Sequenced material: blood. These TCRs come from a woman aged 25 to 45 with Graves' ophthalmopathy. CDR3s include the opening cysteine and the closing phenylalanine or tryptophan. Fields, in order: V gene, CDR3 length, D gene, clone size, J gene, CDR3 protein, CDR3 DNA. D genes are given only for firm matches. Size is omitted from some rows. Given values are once, few, many or a class for expanded clones.

TRBV20-1,14,TRBD1,few,TRBJ1-2,CSASVANRGDGYTF,TGCAGTGCTAGTGTGGCCAACAGGGGGGACGGCTACACCTTC
TRBV6-1,12,NA,many,TRBJ2-7,CASSGHYYEQYF,TGTGCCAGCAGTGGACACTACTACGAGCAGTACTTC
TRBV29-1,14,NA,few,TRBJ1-5,CSASSGIYNQPQHF,TGCAGCGCCTCCTCCGGCATCTACAATCAGCCCCAGCATTTT
TRBV6-1,13,TRBD2,NA,TRBJ2-7,CASSERGVYEQYF,TGTGCCAGCAGTGAACGGGGGGTCTACGAGCAGTACTTC
TRBV7-8,15,NA,many,TRBJ2-7,CASSSRDRHSYEQYF,TGTGCCAGCAGCAGCCGGGACCGCCACTCCTACGAGCAGTACTTC
TRBV11-1,19,TRBD2,NA,TRBJ2-2,CASSHWTSGGVLNTGELFF,TGTGCCAGCAGCCATTGGACTAGCGGGGGGGTCTTAAACACCGGGGAGCTGTTTTTT
TRBV19,15,NA,many,TRBJ1-5,CASRQGQNSNQPQHF,TGTGCCAGTAGACAAGGACAGAATAGCAATCAGCCCCAGCATTTT
TRBV6-1,13,NA,many,TRBJ2-7,CASGGNWAYEQYF,TGTGCCAGCGGGGGTAACTGGGCCTACGAGCAGTACTTC
TRBV6-1,10,NA,many,TRBJ2-5,CAAGRETQYF,TGTGCCGCGGGCAGAGAGACCCAGTACTTC
TRBV27,16,NA,many,TRBJ1-5,CASSLGSGVGNQPQHF,TGTGCCAGCAGTTTAGGGTCAGGGGTAGGCAATCAGCCCCAGCATTTT
TRBV12-5,16,TRBD2,NA,TRBJ2-1,CASTGTSGGAYNEQFF,TGTGCTAGCACCGGGACTAGCGGGGGGGCCTACAATGAGCAGTTCTTC
TRBV28,14,TRBD1,many,TRBJ1-2,CASSPRTGPYGYTF,TGTGCCAGCAGTCCACGGACAGGGCCCTATGGCTACACCTTC
TRBV24-1,14,NA,many,TRBJ2-5,CATSDLGSQETQYF,TGTGCCACCAGTGATTTGGGTAGCCAAGAGACCCAGTACTTC
TRBV30,11,NA,many,TRBJ2-7,CAWSLNYEQYF,TGTGCCTGGAGTTTGAACTACGAGCAGTACTTC
TRBV30,13,NA,many,TRBJ1-1,CAWSVRGDTEAFF,TGTGCCTGGAGTGTGCGGGGGGATACTGAAGCTTTCTTT
TRBV6-1,13,NA,many,TRBJ1-1,CASAGTPHTEAFF,TGTGCCAGCGCCGGGACACCCCACACTGAAGCTTTCTTT
TRBV20-1,13,NA,many,TRBJ2-7,CSALRTDSTEQYF,TGCAGTGCCCTCAGAACTGACTCCACCGAGCAGTACTTC
TRBV6-4,19,TRBD1,many,TRBJ2-6,CASSRTGTGRASGANVLTF,TGTGCCAGCAGCCGAACCGGGACAGGGAGAGCCTCTGGGGCCAACGTCCTGACTTTC
TRBV6-2/TRBV6-3,15,TRBD1,many,TRBJ2-7,CASSYPPGQGWEQYF,TGTGCCAGCAGTTACCCCCCGGGACAGGGGTGGGAGCAGTACTTC
TRBV10-3,15,NA,NA,TRBJ2-2,CATVATRENTGELFF,TGTGCCACCGTAGCGACTAGAGAGAACACCGGGGAGCTGTTTTTT
TRBV11-2,16,TRBD2,NA,TRBJ2-7,CASNMRGAGASYEQYF,TGTGCCAGCAACATGAGAGGGGCGGGAGCTTCCTACGAGCAGTACTTC
TRBV6-1,16,TRBD1,many,TRBJ1-1,CASGTGLMNWDTEAFF,TGTGCCAGCGGGACAGGACTAATGAATTGGGACACTGAAGCTTTCTTT
TRBV6-5,15,TRBD2,NA,TRBJ2-1,CASSSSGGSYNEQFF,TGTGCCAGCAGTTCTAGCGGGGGCTCCTACAATGAGCAGTTCTTC